The rows below give T cell receptor beta chains drawn from one sample of a study of cytomegalovirus exposure and HLA in healthy donors. Sequencing was performed with immunoSEQ multiplex PCR; in TCRdb, only in-frame clones are kept and a portion is missing. The sample lists around 200,000 clones, around four fifths seen once, with around 2.8% in the top ten. The sequencing input was PBMCs. The origin of the receptors is a woman in her 50s in good health and CMV-seropositive. Each CDR3 is given with its conserved first and last residue. A D gene is named only where the DNA matches it firmly. Some rows have no size entry. The others give once, few or many, or a class for an expanded clone.

V,size,J,D,CDR3,DNA
TRBV6-5,NA,TRBJ1-5,NA,CASRETDTGNQPQHF,TGTGCCAGCAGAGAGACAGATACGGGCAATCAGCCCCAGCATTTT
TRBV4-1,NA,TRBJ2-2,NA,CASSQEVGAGDTGELFF,TGCGCCAGCAGCCAAGAAGTGGGGGCCGGGGACACCGGGGAGCTGTTTTTT
TRBV28,NA,TRBJ2-3,TRBD1,CASSLAGQGATDTQYF,TGTGCCAGCAGTTTAGCAGGACAGGGGGCAACAGATACGCAGTATTTT
TRBV10-3,few,TRBJ2-1,NA,CAISQNLGYEQFF,TGTGCCATCAGCCAAAATCTAGGCTATGAGCAGTTCTTC
TRBV7-9,NA,TRBJ1-1,TRBD1,CASSPGQGMMNTEAFF,TGTGCCAGCAGCCCGGGACAGGGGATGATGAACACTGAAGCTTTCTTT
TRBV7-3,NA,TRBJ2-2,TRBD2,CASSQGLAGIGELFF,TGTGCCAGCAGCCAAGGACTAGCGGGGATCGGGGAGCTGTTTTTT
TRBV10-3,NA,TRBJ2-1,NA,CAIAASGYNEQFF,TGTGCCATCGCAGCCTCAGGGTACAATGAGCAGTTCTTC
TRBV5-6,few,TRBJ2-7,TRBD1,CASSRDRGLSSYEQYF,TGTGCCAGCAGCCGAGACAGGGGGCTTAGCTCCTACGAGCAGTACTTC
TRBV5-1,NA,TRBJ2-1,NA,CASSLVQSSYNEQFF,TGCGCCAGCAGCTTGGTACAGAGCTCCTACAATGAGCAGTTCTTC
TRBV9,NA,TRBJ1-6,NA,CASSVADNSPLHF,TGTGCCAGCAGCGTAGCGGATAATTCACCCCTCCACTTT
TRBV6-1,NA,TRBJ2-2,TRBD2,CATGTGGVWAGELFF,TGTGCCACCGGCACCGGGGGGGTATGGGCCGGGGAGCTGTTTTTT
TRBV4-2,NA,TRBJ2-1,TRBD2,CASSRRLADGKTYNEQFF,TGTGCCAGCAGCCGGAGACTAGCGGACGGTAAAACCTACAATGAGCAGTTCTTC
TRBV19,NA,TRBJ1-4,TRBD1,CASSTVQGASIRKLFF,TGTGCCAGTAGTACAGTACAGGGGGCGTCCATCCGAAAACTGTTTTTT
TRBV7-7,NA,TRBJ2-5,TRBD2,CASGGGLREAQYF,TGTGCTAGCGGGGGGGGCCTAAGAGAGGCCCAGTACTTC
TRBV2,NA,TRBJ2-7,NA,CASSPDSTNYEQYF,TGTGCCAGCAGCCCGGACAGCACAAACTACGAGCAGTACTTC
TRBV5-1,once,TRBJ2-7,NA,CASKPSLVGGYYEQYF,TGCGCCAGCAAGCCATCCCTCGTGGGGGGTTATTACGAGCAGTACTTC
TRBV10-3,NA,TRBJ1-5,TRBD1,CASLTGGLSNQPQHF,TGTGCCAGCTTGACAGGGGGCCTGAGCAATCAGCCCCAGCATTTT
TRBV20-1,NA,TRBJ2-7,NA,CSAPGEQYF,TGCAGTGCCCCCGGGGAGCAGTACTTC
TRBV9,NA,TRBJ2-7,NA,CASSVQGGTSYEQYF,TGTGCCAGCAGCGTCCAGGGGGGAACGTCCTACGAGCAGTACTTC
TRBV4-1,NA,TRBJ2-1,NA,CASSPQEEGNEQFF,TGCGCCAGCAGCCCACAGGAGGAGGGGAATGAGCAGTTCTTC